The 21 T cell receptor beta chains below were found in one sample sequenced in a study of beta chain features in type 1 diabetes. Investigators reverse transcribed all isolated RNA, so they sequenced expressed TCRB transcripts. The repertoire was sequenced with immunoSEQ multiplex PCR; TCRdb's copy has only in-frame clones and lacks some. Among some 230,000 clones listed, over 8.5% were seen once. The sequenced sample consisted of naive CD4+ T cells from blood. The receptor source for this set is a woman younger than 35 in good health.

CDR3 sequence: CASTSTSGSHEQYF. The CDR3 DNA is TGTGCCAGCACGTCGACTAGCGGGAGCCACGAGCAGTACTTC. The genes are TRBV6-5 and TRBJ2-7; 12 bases are shared with TRBD2. Germline values: CDR1 MNHEY, CDR2 SVGAGI. The J segment lost 5 bases and the V segment lost 7 bases, leaving 6 bases of the junction unmatched. The CDR3 consists of 14 residues.

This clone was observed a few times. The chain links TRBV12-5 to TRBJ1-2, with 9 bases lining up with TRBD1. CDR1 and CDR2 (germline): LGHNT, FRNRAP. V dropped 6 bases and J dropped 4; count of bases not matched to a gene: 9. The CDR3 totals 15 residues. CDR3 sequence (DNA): TGTGCTAGTGGGGCCGGGACAGGGTTCTTCTATGGCTACACCTTC. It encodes CASGAGTGFFYGYTF.

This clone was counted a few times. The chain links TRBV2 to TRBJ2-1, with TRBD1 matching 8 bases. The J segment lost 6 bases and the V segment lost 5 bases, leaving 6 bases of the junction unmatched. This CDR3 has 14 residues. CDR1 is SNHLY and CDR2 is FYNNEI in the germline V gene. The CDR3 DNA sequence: TGTGCCAGCAGTCAGGGGGCGTTGGGCAATGAGCAGTTCTTC. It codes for CASSQGALGNEQFF.

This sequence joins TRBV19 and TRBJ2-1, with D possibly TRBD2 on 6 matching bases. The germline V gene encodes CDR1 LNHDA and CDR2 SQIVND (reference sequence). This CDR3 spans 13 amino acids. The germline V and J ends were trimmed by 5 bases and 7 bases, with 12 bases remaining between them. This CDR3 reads CASSGGTRNEQFF. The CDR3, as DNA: TGTGCCAGTAGTGGCGGGACTCGGAATGAGCAGTTCTTC.

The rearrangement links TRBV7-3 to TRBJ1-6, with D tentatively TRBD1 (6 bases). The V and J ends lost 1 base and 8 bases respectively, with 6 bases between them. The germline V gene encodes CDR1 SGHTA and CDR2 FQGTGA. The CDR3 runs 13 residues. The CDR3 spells CASSLNRDSPLHF. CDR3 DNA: TGTGCCAGCAGCTTAAACAGGGATTCACCCCTCCACTTT.

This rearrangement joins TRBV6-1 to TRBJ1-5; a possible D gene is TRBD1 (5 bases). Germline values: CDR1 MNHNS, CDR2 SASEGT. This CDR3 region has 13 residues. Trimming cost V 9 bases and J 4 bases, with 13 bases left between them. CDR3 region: CASIGAGNQPQHF. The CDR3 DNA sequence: TGTGCCAGTATAGGGGCTGGTAATCAGCCCCAGCATTTT.

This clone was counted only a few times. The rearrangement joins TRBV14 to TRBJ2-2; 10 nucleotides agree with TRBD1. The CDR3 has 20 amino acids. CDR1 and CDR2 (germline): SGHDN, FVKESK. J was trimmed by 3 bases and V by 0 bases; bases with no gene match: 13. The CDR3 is CASSQEVGPGQGFHTGELFF. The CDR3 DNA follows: TGTGCCAGCAGCCAAGAAGTCGGACCGGGACAGGGGTTTCACACCGGGGAGCTGTTTTTT.

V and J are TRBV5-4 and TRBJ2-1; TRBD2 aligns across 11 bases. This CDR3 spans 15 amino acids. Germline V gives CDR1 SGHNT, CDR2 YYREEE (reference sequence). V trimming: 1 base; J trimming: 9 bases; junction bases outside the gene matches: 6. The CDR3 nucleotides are TGTGCCAGCAGCTTGACTAGCGGGAGTGTCAGTGAGCAGTTCTTC. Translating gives CASSLTSGSVSEQFF.

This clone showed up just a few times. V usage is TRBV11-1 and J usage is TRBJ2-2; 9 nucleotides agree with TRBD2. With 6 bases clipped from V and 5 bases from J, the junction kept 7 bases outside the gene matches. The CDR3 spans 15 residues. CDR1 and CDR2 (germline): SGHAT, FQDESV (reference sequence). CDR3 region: CASRLRTSATGELFF. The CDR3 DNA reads TGTGCCAGCAGACTTAGGACTAGCGCTACCGGGGAGCTGTTTTTT. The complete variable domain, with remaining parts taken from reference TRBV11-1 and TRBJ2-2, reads EAEVAQSPRYKITEKSQAVAFWCDPISGHATLYWYRQILGQGPELLVQFQDESVVDDSQLPKDRFSAERLKGVDSTLKIQPAELGDSAMYLCASRLRTSATGELFFGEGSRLTVL.

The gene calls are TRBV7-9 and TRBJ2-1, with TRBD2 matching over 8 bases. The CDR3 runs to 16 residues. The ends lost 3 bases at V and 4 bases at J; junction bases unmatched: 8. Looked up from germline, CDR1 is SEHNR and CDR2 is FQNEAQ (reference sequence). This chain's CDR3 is CASSFLTSGPYNEQFF. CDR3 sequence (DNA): TGTGCCAGCAGCTTCCTTACTAGCGGACCTTACAATGAGCAGTTCTTC.

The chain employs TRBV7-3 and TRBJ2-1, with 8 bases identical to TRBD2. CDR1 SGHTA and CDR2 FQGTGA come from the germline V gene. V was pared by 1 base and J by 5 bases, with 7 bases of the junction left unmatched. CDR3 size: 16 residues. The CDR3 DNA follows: TGTGCCAGCAGCTTAAGGGGCGGGGGGCTGAACAATGAGCAGTTCTTC. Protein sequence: CASSLRGGGLNNEQFF. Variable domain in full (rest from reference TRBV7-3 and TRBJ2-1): GAGVSQTPSNKVTEKGKYVELRCDPISGHTALYWYRQSLGQGPEFLIYFQGTGAADDSGLPNDRFFAVRPEGSVSTLKIQRTERGDSAVYLCASSLRGGGLNNEQFFGPGTRLTVL.

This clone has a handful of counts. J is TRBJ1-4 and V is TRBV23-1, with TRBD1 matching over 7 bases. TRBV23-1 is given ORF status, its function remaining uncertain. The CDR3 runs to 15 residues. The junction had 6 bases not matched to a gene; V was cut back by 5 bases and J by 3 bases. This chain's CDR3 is CASSTPGQPNEKLFF. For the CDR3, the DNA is TGCGCCAGCAGTACACCGGGACAGCCTAATGAAAAACTGTTTTTT.

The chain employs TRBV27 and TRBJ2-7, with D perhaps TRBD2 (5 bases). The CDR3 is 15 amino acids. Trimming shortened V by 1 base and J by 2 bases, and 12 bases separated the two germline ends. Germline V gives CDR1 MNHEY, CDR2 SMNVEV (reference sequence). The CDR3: CASSLFLGKPYEQYF. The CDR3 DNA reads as TGTGCCAGCAGTTTATTTCTCGGGAAGCCCTACGAGCAGTACTTC.

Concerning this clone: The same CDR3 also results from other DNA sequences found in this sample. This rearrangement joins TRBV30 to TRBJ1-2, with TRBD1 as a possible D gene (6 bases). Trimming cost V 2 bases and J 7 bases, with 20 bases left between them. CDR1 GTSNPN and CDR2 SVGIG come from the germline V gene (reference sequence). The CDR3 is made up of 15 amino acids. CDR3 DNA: TGTGCCTGGAGTAGACCGGGCGGACCAGGGGTTGGCTACACCTTC. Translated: CAWSRPGGPGVGYTF.

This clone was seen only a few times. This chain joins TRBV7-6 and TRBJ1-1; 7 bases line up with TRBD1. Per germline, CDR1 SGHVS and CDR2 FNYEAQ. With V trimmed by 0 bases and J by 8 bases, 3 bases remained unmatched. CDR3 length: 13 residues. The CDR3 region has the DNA TGTGCCAGCAGCTTAGCGGAAGGGGGCGAAGCTTTCTTT. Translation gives CASSLAEGGEAFF. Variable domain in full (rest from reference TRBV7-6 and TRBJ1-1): GAGVSQSPRYKVTKRGQDVALRCDPISGHVSLYWYRQALGQGPEFLTYFNYEAQQDKSGLPNDRFSAERPEGSISTLTIQRTEQRDSAMYRCASSLAEGGEAFFGQGTRLTVV.

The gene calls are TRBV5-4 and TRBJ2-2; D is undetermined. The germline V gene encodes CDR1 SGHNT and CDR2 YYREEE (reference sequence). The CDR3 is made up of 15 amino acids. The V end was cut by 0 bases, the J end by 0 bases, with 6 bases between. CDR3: CASSLDQANTGELFF. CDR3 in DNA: TGTGCCAGCAGCTTGGACCAGGCGAACACCGGGGAGCTGTTTTTT.

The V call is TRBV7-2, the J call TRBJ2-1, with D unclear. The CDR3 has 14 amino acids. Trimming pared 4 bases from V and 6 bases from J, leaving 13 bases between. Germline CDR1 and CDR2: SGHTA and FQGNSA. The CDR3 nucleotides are TGTGCCAGCAGCTCCCGAGCCTCGGGCAATGAGCAGTTCTTC. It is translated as CASSSRASGNEQFF. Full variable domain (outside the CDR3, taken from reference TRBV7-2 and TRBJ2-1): GAGVSQSPSNKVTEKGKDVELRCDPISGHTALYWYRQSLGQGLEFLIYFQGNSAPDKSGLPSDRFSAERTGGSVSTLTIQRTQQEDSAVYLCASSSRASGNEQFFGPGTRLTVL.

The CDR3 coding sequence is TGCGCCAGCAGCTTGGACGCGGGAAGCCCTGACAATGAGCAGTTCTTC. The encoded protein is CASSLDAGSPDNEQFF. V is TRBV5-1 and J is TRBJ2-1; perhaps TRBD2 as D (6 bases). V gave up 0 bases and J gave up 5 bases, with 15 bases separating them. Germline V gives CDR1 SGHRS, CDR2 YFSETQ. CDR3 size: 16 residues.

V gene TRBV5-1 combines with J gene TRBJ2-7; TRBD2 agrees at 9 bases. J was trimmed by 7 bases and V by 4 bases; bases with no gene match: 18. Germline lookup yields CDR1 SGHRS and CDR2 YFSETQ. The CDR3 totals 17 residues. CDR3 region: CASSDYSGSAPPREQYF. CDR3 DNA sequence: TGCGCCAGCAGCGATTATAGCGGGAGCGCTCCTCCTCGGGAGCAGTACTTC.

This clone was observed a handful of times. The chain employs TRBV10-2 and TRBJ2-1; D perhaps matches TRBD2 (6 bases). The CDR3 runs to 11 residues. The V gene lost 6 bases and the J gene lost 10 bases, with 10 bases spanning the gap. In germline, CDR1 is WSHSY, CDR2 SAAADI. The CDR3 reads CASSHTSEQFF. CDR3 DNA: TGCGCCAGCAGCCATACTAGCGAGCAGTTCTTC.

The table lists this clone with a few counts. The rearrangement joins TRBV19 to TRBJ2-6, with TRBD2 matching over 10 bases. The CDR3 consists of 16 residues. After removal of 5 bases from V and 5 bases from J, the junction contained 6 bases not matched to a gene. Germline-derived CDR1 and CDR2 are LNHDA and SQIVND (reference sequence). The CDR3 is CASSGLADLRANVLTF. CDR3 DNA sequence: TGTGCCAGTAGTGGACTAGCGGATCTGCGGGCCAACGTCCTGACTTTC.